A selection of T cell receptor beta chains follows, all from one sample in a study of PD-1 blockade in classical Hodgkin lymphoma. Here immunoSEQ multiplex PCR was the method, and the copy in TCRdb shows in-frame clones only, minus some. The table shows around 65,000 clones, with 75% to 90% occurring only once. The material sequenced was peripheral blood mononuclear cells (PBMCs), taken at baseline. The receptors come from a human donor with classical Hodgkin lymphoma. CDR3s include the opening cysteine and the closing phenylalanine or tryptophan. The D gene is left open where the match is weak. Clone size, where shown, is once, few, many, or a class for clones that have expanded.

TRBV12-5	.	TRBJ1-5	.	CASRTGWGQPQHF	TGTGCTAGTAGGACCGGGTGGGGTCAGCCCCAGCATTTT
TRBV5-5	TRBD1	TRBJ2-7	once	CASSWTTGDDSYEQYF	TGTGCCAGCAGCTGGACGACAGGGGACGACTCCTACGAGCAGTACTTC
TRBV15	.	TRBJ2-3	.	CATSKPPRTDTQYF	TGTGCCACCAGCAAGCCCCCACGCACAGATACGCAGTATTTT
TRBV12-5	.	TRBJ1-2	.	CASADIALYGYTF	TGTGCTAGTGCGGACATCGCACTCTATGGCTACACCTTC
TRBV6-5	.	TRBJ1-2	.	CASSYSTRRDGYTF	TGTGCCAGCAGTTACTCCACCAGGAGAGATGGCTACACCTTC
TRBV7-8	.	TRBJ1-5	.	CASSLRTTGEAQHF	TGTGCCAGCAGCTTACGAACCACCGGGGAGGCCCAGCATTTT
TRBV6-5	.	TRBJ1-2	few	CASRMDTYGYTF	TGTGCCAGCAGGATGGACACCTATGGCTACACCTTC
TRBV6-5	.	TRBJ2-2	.	CASSFMGAGGELFF	TGTGCCAGCAGCTTCATGGGGGCGGGCGGGGAGCTGTTTTTT
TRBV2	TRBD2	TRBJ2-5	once	CASSRLAGREETQYF	TGTGCCAGCAGCAGACTAGCGGGGAGAGAAGAGACCCAGTACTTC
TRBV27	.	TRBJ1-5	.	CASSLGKNQPQHF	TGTGCCAGCAGTTTGGGCAAAAATCAGCCCCAGCATTTT
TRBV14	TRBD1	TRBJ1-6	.	CASSRDRSALGASPLHF	TGTGCCAGCAGCAGGGACAGGTCCGCCCTAGGAGCCTCACCCCTCCACTTT
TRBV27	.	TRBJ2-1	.	CASSLWESDEQFF	TGTGCCAGCAGTTTATGGGAAAGCGATGAGCAGTTCTTC
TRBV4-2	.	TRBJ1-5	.	CASSQDSGNQPQHF	TGTGCCAGCAGCCAAGACTCCGGCAATCAGCCCCAGCATTTT
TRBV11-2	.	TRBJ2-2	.	CASSFLVDTGELFF	TGTGCCAGCAGCTTCTTGGTCGACACCGGGGAGCTGTTTTTT
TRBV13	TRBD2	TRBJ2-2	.	CASSLEAGGNTGELFF	TGTGCCAGCAGCTTAGAGGCGGGGGGTAACACCGGGGAGCTGTTTTTT
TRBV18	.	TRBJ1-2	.	CASSSVGPPQGYGYTF	TGTGCCAGCTCCTCAGTCGGGCCGCCCCAGGGCTATGGCTACACCTTC
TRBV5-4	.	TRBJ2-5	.	CASSEGGDGWTQYF	TGTGCCAGCAGTGAAGGCGGGGATGGTTGGACCCAGTACTTC
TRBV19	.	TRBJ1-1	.	CASRSGGAEAFF	TGTGCCAGCAGAAGTGGAGGGGCTGAAGCTTTCTTT
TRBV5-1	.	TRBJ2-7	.	CASSLVGAGNSGYEQYF	TGCGCCAGCAGCTTGGTGGGAGCAGGGAATTCAGGTTACGAGCAGTACTTC
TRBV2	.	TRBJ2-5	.	CASSVRNQLTETQYF	TGTGCCAGCAGTGTTCGGAATCAACTAACGGAGACCCAGTACTTC
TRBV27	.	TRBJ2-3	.	CASSLRILDTQYF	TGTGCCAGCAGTTTACGTATCCTGGATACGCAGTATTTT
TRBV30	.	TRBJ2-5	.	CAWSMGIQETQYF	TGTGCCTGGAGTATGGGAATTCAAGAGACCCAGTACTTC
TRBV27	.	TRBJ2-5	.	CASSLVGLETQYF	TGTGCCAGCAGTTTAGTGGGGCTTGAGACCCAGTACTTC
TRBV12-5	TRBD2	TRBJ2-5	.	CASGLFLTSGGAETQYF	TGTGCTAGTGGTTTGTTCCTCACTAGCGGGGGGGCAGAGACCCAGTACTTC
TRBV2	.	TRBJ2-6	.	CASMYRNSGANVLTF	TGTGCCAGCATGTACAGAAACTCTGGGGCCAACGTCCTGACTTTC
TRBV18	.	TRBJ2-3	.	CASAGIMRWGTDTQYF	TGTGCCAGCGCTGGGATTATGCGGTGGGGAACAGATACGCAGTATTTT
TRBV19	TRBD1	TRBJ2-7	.	CASSMHEGAVIHEQYF	TGTGCCAGTAGTATGCATGAGGGGGCGGTGATTCACGAGCAGTACTTC
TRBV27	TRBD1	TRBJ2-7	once	CASRGQWTGEPYEQYF	TGTGCCAGCAGAGGTCAATGGACAGGGGAACCCTACGAGCAGTACTTC
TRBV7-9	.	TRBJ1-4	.	CASSLAPGVMFF	TGTGCCAGCAGCTTAGCCCCCGGAGTGATGTTTTTT
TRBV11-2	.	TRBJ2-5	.	CASSLGPGGETQYF	TGTGCCAGCAGCTTAGGTCCCGGGGGCGAGACCCAGTACTTC
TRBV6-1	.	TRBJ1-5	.	CASNAQPQHF	TGTGCCAGCAACGCGCAGCCCCAGCATTTT